The 16 T cell receptor beta chains listed next were all sequenced from one sample in a study of T cells after yellow fever vaccination. TCRdb ran MiXCR on the 5' RACE reads and lists one entry per CDR3 protein. Among under 250,000 distinct CDR3 sequences listed, 6.9% were seen once. The starting material was CD4+ T cells sorted from PBMCs, obtained 15 days after the yellow fever booster vaccination. All receptors derive from a man younger than 40 who received the YFV17D yellow fever vaccine.

The chain joins TRBV7-2 to TRBJ2-7, with 9 bases fitting TRBD2. V dropped 5 bases and J dropped 7; count of bases not matched to a gene: 12. CDR1 is SGHTA and CDR2 is FQGNSA in the germline V gene. The CDR3 has 15 residues. CDR3 region: CASSPMIAGDGEQYF. In DNA form, the CDR3 reads TGTGCCAGCAGCCCCATGATAGCGGGAGATGGAGAGCAGTACTTC. Drawing the rest from reference TRBV7-2 and TRBJ2-7, the complete variable domain is GAGVSQSPSNKVTEKGKDVELRCDPISGHTALYWYRQSLGQGLEFLIYFQGNSAPDKSGLPSDRFSAERTGGSVSTLTIQRTQQEDSAVYLCASSPMIAGDGEQYFGPGTRLTVT.

This clonotype has more than one count but fewer than ten. The CDR3 DNA reads as TGCAGTGCAACCACGAGCGGGAGGGCAGATACGCAGTATTTT. It specifies CSATTSGRADTQYF. The chain recombines TRBV20-1 with TRBJ2-3; 10 bases align to TRBD2. This CDR3 has 14 amino acids. Losses at the gene ends were 6 bases for V and 4 bases for J; bases not matched to a gene: 7. The germline V gene has CDR1 DFQATT and CDR2 SNEGSKA (reference sequence).

The sample holds many counts of this clonotype. The chain carries TRBV27 and TRBJ2-7; TRBD1 matches 7 bases. With V trimmed by 5 bases and J by 5 bases, 12 bases remained unmatched. CDR1 and CDR2 from the germline V gene are MNHEY and SMNVEV (reference sequence). The CDR3 has 15 residues. CDR3 sequence: CASSAYRGKRDEQYF. CDR3 nucleotide sequence: TGTGCCAGCAGTGCATACAGGGGTAAACGAGACGAGCAGTACTTC.

This clonotype was seen more than once but under ten times. The chain has TRBV20-1 and TRBJ1-5; D is ambiguous. The germline V gene encodes CDR1 DFQATT and CDR2 SNEGSKA (reference sequence). This CDR3 has 13 residues. Deletions cut 0 bases from V and 6 bases from J, with 9 bases between. The CDR3: CSARETEAQPQHF. CDR3 DNA sequence: TGCAGTGCTAGAGAAACAGAGGCTCAGCCCCAGCATTTT.

The table lists this clonotype with a few counts. This chain links TRBV6-5 with TRBJ2-7; 10 nucleotides align to TRBD1. Germline loops: CDR1 MNHEY, CDR2 SVGAGI. The CDR3 runs to 15 residues. Unmatched junction bases numbered 6, after V lost 2 bases and J lost 5 bases. CDR3 residues: CASSYVGQGGDEQYF. The CDR3 nucleotides are TGTGCCAGCAGTTACGTCGGACAGGGGGGCGACGAGCAGTACTTC.

This clonotype was seen at least ten times. J is TRBJ2-3 and V is TRBV12-3 or TRBV12-4, with D unresolved. The CDR3 is 12 amino acids. V was trimmed by 3 bases and J by 5 bases, leaving 6 bases between them. CDR3 sequence reads: CASSFFGDTQYF. Written as DNA, the CDR3 is TGTGCCAGCAGTTTCTTTGGAGATACGCAGTATTTT.

This clonotype was observed many times. The chain recombines TRBV6-5 with TRBJ2-3, with 9 bases aligning to TRBD2. Per the germline V gene, CDR1 is MNHEY and CDR2 is SVGAGI. The CDR3 contains 17 residues. V was clipped by 2 bases and J by 0 bases; unmatched bases: 6. CDR3 sequence reads: CASSYPGLAPSTDTQYF. CDR3 bases: TGTGCCAGCAGTTACCCTGGACTAGCGCCGAGCACAGATACGCAGTATTTT.

This clonotype was counted only a few times. The rearrangement uses TRBV10-3 and TRBJ2-3, with a weak D call TRBD1 (5 bases). This CDR3 has 19 residues. From germline, CDR1 is ENHRY and CDR2 SYGVKD. The V gene lost 0 bases and the J gene lost 2 bases, with 21 bases spanning the gap. Written as DNA, the CDR3 is TGTGCCATCAGTGAGTCGGGTATAACAGGAGATTTTCTCACAGATACGCAGTATTTT. It specifies CAISESGITGDFLTDTQYF.

This clonotype was detected a few times. The gene calls are TRBV29-1 and TRBJ2-2; 12 bases map to TRBD2. The CDR3 has 15 amino acids. Trimming cost V 5 bases and J 7 bases; bases outside gene matches: 8. CDR1 and CDR2 from the germline V gene are SQVTM and ANQGSEA. The CDR3 DNA is TGCAGCGTTTCGACTAGCGGGAGATATCACGGGGAGCTGTTTTTT. Protein sequence: CSVSTSGRYHGELFF.

Ten or more counts support this clonotype. The chain joins TRBV4-3 to TRBJ2-5, with 7 bases aligning to TRBD1. V lost 0 bases and J lost 5; bases outside the gene matches: 9. Germline values: CDR1 LGHNA, CDR2 YSLEER. The CDR3 totals 16 residues. The CDR3 region is CASSQDYKGARETQYF. The CDR3 nucleotides are TGCGCCAGCAGCCAAGATTATAAGGGGGCGCGGGAGACCCAGTACTTC.

This chain uses TRBV21-1 with TRBJ2-7; the listed D gene, TRBD1, was not tested against the DNA. TRBV21-1 is marked as a pseudogene. The CDR3 has 15 amino acids. The CDR3 spells CASLQRRGSSYEQYF. The CDR3 DNA follows: TGTGCCAGCCTTCAGCGTCGGGGCAGCTCCTACGAGCAGTACTTC.

In this sample, this clonotype turned up a few times. The J gene is TRBJ2-1, the V gene TRBV20-1; maybe TRBD2 (6 bases). The germline V gene has CDR1 DFQATT and CDR2 SNEGSKA (reference sequence). CDR3 length: 14 residues. V lost 6 bases to trimming and J lost 4 bases, with 16 bases between them. The CDR3 sequence is CSAHGGPSYNEQFF. The CDR3 region has the DNA TGCAGTGCCCACGGAGGGCCTTCGTACAATGAGCAGTTCTTC.

This clonotype was recorded a few times. J is TRBJ1-2 and V is TRBV19; perhaps TRBD1 as D (6 bases). CDR1 LNHDA and CDR2 SQIVND come from the germline V gene (reference sequence). V was shortened by 4 bases and J by 8 bases, with 14 bases between the two germline ends. The CDR3 has 13 residues. This CDR3 is CASSSQPQGGYTF. DNA for the CDR3: TGTGCCAGTAGTAGTCAGCCCCAGGGGGGCTACACCTTC.

The CDR3 loop reads CASSLPTSGRGYNEQFF. The CDR3 DNA follows: TGTGCCAGCAGCTTACCCACTAGCGGGAGGGGCTACAATGAGCAGTTCTTC. The chain links TRBV11-1 to TRBJ2-1; 13 positions match TRBD2. From germline, CDR1 is SGHAT and CDR2 FQDESV (reference sequence). The CDR3 spans 17 residues. J lost 3 bases, V lost 2 bases, and 4 bases had no gene match.

This clonotype was seen at least ten times. The V and J genes are TRBV20-1 and TRBJ2-7; tentatively, D is TRBD1 (5 bases). The CDR3 runs to 13 residues. Germline V gene sequence: CDR1 DFQATT, CDR2 SNEGSKA (reference sequence). Trimming stripped 0 bases from V and 2 bases from J, with 8 bases between. CDR3 amino acids: CSARDRGTYEQYF. The CDR3 DNA follows: TGCAGTGCTAGAGATAGGGGTACCTACGAGCAGTACTTC.

This clonotype was detected a few times. The chain has TRBV10-3 and TRBJ2-5, with 7 bases lining up with TRBD2. With V trimmed by 3 bases and J by 3 bases, 10 bases remained unmatched. Per the germline V gene, CDR1 is ENHRY and CDR2 is SYGVKD. The CDR3 totals 16 residues. CDR3 sequence: CAISDHSGGPEETQYF. The CDR3 bases are TGTGCCATCAGTGACCATTCGGGAGGACCCGAAGAGACCCAGTACTTC.